A single sample is the source of the 10 T cell receptor beta chains below, sequenced in a study of response to subunit inactivated influenza vaccine. TCRdb ran MiXCR on the RT-PCR reads and lists one entry per CDR3 protein. Here the sample spans about 570,000 distinct CDR3 sequences, roughly 12% being singletons. Separately, the same data were catalogued under a study of T cells expressing NK-cell markers. From that second work: Scientists made TCR beta cDNA using 5'RACE template switching with UMIs.

The material sequenced was PBMCs from blood, taken on the day of vaccination. Receptors originate from a man aged 45-60 years who received an inactivated influenza vaccine.

The rearrangement links TRBV29-1 to TRBJ1-6; 9 bases are a match to TRBD1. Germline CDR1 and CDR2: SQVTM and ANQGSEA. The V and J ends lost 6 bases and 7 bases, in that order; junction bases with no gene match: 4. The CDR3 runs 13 residues. The CDR3 DNA follows: TGCAGCGTCCGGACAGGGGTCAATTCACCCCTCCACTTT. Protein: CSVRTGVNSPLHF.

V gene TRBV7-2 combines with J gene TRBJ1-2; tentatively, D is TRBD1 (5 bases). Germline loops: CDR1 SGHTA, CDR2 FQGNSA. V lost 1 base, J lost 6 bases, and 12 bases lay in between. The CDR3 sequence is 14 residues long. Here the CDR3 DNA reads TGTGCCAGCAGCTTAGGAGGGGAGGGGAATGGCTACACCTTC. Translation gives CASSLGGEGNGYTF. The whole variable domain, remainder taken from reference TRBV7-2 and TRBJ1-2, is GAGVSQSPSNKVTEKGKDVELRCDPISGHTALYWYRQSLGQGLEFLIYFQGNSAPDKSGLPSDRFSAERTGGSVSTLTIQRTQQEDSAVYLCASSLGGEGNGYTFGSGTRLTVV.

This chain links TRBV2 with TRBJ2-1; 8 nucleotides line up with TRBD1. CDR3 length: 15 residues. CDR1 is SNHLY, CDR2 FYNNEI, per germline. V shed 5 bases, J shed 4 bases, and the junction held 7 bases outside the gene matches. The CDR3 loop reads CASSTTGAPYNEQFF. The CDR3 DNA follows: TGTGCCAGCAGTACGACAGGGGCCCCTTACAATGAGCAGTTCTTC.

This chain connects TRBV6-2 or TRBV6-3 to TRBJ2-1; 14 bases are shared with TRBD2. The germline V gene encodes CDR1 MNHEY and CDR2 SVGEGT. The V gene end was trimmed by 7 bases and the J gene end by 3 bases; junction bases not matched to a gene: 20. The CDR3 has 21 residues. The chain's CDR3 is CASTGTSGRKALQRYYNEQFF. As DNA, the CDR3 is TGTGCCAGCACCGGGACTAGCGGGAGAAAGGCACTACAGAGGTACTACAATGAGCAGTTCTTC.

This clonotype was counted a few times. The V gene is TRBV9, the J gene TRBJ2-2; possibly TRBD1 or TRBD2 for D (5 bases each). CDR3 size: 16 residues. V was pared by 0 bases and J by 5 bases, with 14 bases between. From germline, CDR1 is SGDLS and CDR2 YYNGEE. The CDR3 here is CASSVGGESVTGELFF. The CDR3, as DNA: TGTGCCAGCAGCGTAGGAGGGGAATCGGTAACCGGGGAGCTGTTTTTT.

The chain links TRBV4-3 to TRBJ2-7, with D perhaps given as TRBD1 or TRBD2 (6 bases each). V was trimmed by 0 bases and J by 2 bases, leaving 11 bases between them. The V gene's germline CDR1 is LGHNA and CDR2 YSLEER. CDR3 length: 15 amino acids. The CDR3 is CASSQDVGGPYEQYF. The CDR3 nucleotides read TGCGCCAGCAGCCAAGATGTTGGGGGGCCCTACGAGCAGTACTTC.

This clonotype was seen a few times. The V gene is TRBV27, the J gene TRBJ2-7; TRBD1 aligns across 9 bases. This CDR3 contains 14 residues. CDR1 and CDR2 from the germline V gene are MNHEY and SMNVEV (reference sequence). The trim removed 3 bases at V and 3 bases at J, leaving 3 bases unmatched. DNA of the CDR3: TGTGCCAGCAGTTTCACAGGGGGCTTCTACGAGCAGTACTTC. This sequence encodes CASSFTGGFYEQYF.

This clonotype was observed a handful of times. This chain links TRBV12-3 or TRBV12-4 with TRBJ1-1, with 7 nucleotides matching TRBD1. With 3 bases clipped from V and 0 bases from J, the junction kept 7 bases outside the gene matches. The CDR3 totals 16 residues. CDR3 DNA sequence: TGTGCCAGCAGTTTCGCAGGGGGGGTTATGAACACTGAAGCTTTCTTT. This codes for CASSFAGGVMNTEAFF.

This clonotype was observed a single time. The chain has TRBV6-2 or TRBV6-3 and TRBJ2-7; no reliable D call. The CDR3 sequence is 11 residues long. The ends were cut back, 7 bases at V and 4 bases at J, with 8 bases in the middle. Germline lookup yields CDR1 MNHEY and CDR2 SVGEGT. The CDR3 nucleotides read TGTGCCAGCATGAAAGGTTACGAGCAGTACTTC. This codes for CASMKGYEQYF.

This clonotype was observed at least ten times. The V and J genes are TRBV5-1 and TRBJ2-1; TRBD1 agrees at 9 bases. CDR1 and CDR2 from the germline V gene are SGHRS and YFSETQ. V lost 3 bases to trimming and J lost 0 bases; unmatched junction nucleotides: 16. The CDR3 is 20 residues long. DNA of the CDR3: TGCGCCAGCAGCTCCTCGTATGGGACAGGGCAGATTAGCTCCTACAATGAGCAGTTCTTC. Residues: CASSSSYGTGQISSYNEQFF.